This paragraph reports one T cell receptor (beta chain). These data are taken from a study of blood T cell repertoires in COVID-19. Whole-study context: Acute-phase and convalescent COVID-19 samples originated in the United States, Italy and Spain. The cDNA or gDNA used as material had been derived from T cells, B-cell-depleted T cells, or PBMCs.

Germline lookup yields CDR1 MNHEY and CDR2 SVGAGI. This CDR3 has 13 amino acids. With 10 bases clipped from V and 0 bases from J, the junction kept 4 bases outside the gene matches. This table comes from immunoSEQ multiplex PCR, and its TCRdb copy is limited to in-frame clones, with some not included. Among hundreds of thousands of clones listed, roughly 80% were seen once. Sequenced: peripheral blood. This clonotype originated in an elderly man with acute or convalescent COVID-19. The J gene is TRBJ1-2, the V gene TRBV6-5, with 8 bases matching TRBD1. In nucleotides, the CDR3 is TGTGCCACTTACAGGGGGGCTAACTATGGCTACACCTTC. This sequence encodes CATYRGANYGYTF.